A single sample is the source of the 32 T cell receptor beta chains below, sequenced in a study of blood T cell repertoires in COVID-19. This table comes from immunoSEQ multiplex PCR, and its TCRdb copy is limited to in-frame clones, with some not included. The table has approximately 290,000 clones, roughly 88% seen once; the top ten hold 3.5% to 5.5%. Sequencing was done on a sample of PBMCs or T cells enriched from blood (not recorded which). Source of these receptors: a woman younger than 45 who had recovered from COVID-19.

The chain joins TRBV24-1 to TRBJ1-5; D is undetermined. There are 13 residues in the CDR3. V lost 6 bases to trimming and J lost 3 bases, with 8 bases between them. Germline V lookup: CDR1 KGHDR, CDR2 SFDVKD. The CDR3 nucleotides read TGTGCCACCAGTCGGTCCCCCAATCAGCCCCAGCATTTT. It yields the protein CATSRSPNQPQHF.

The J gene is TRBJ2-2, the V gene TRBV10-3, with 9 bases lining up with TRBD1. The CDR3 has 13 amino acids. V gave up 10 bases and J gave up 3 bases; unmatched junction bases: 3. Germline lookup yields CDR1 ENHRY and CDR2 SYGVKD. The DNA of the CDR3 is TGTGCCACTGGACAGGGGTACACCGGGGAGCTGTTTTTT. Translating it yields CATGQGYTGELFF.

The rearrangement joins TRBV27 to TRBJ1-5; 9 bases agree with TRBD1. This CDR3 is built from 15 residues. CDR1 and CDR2 (germline): MNHEY, SMNVEV (reference sequence). Trimming removed 4 bases from V and 5 bases from J; junction bases left unmatched: 6. CDR3 in DNA: TGTGCCAGCAGTTATACCGGGACAGGGTATCAGCCCCAGCATTTT. Protein sequence: CASSYTGTGYQPQHF.

CDR3 residues: CASSTGLYNEQFF. Written as DNA, the CDR3 is TGTGCCAGCAGCACGGGACTCTACAATGAGCAGTTCTTC. V usage is TRBV7-9 and J usage is TRBJ2-1; maybe TRBD2 (6 bases). This CDR3 is 13 amino acids long. CDR1 is SEHNR, CDR2 FQNEAQ, per germline (reference sequence). V was clipped by 5 bases and J by 3 bases, with 8 bases between them. The whole variable domain, filled in from reference TRBV7-9 and TRBJ2-1, reads DTGVSQNPRHKITKRGQNVTFRCDPISEHNRLYWYRQTLGQGPEFLTYFQNEAQLEKSRLLSDRFSAERPKGSFSTLEIQRTEQGDSAMYLCASSTGLYNEQFFGPGTRLTVL.

The V and J genes are TRBV6-5 and TRBJ1-1; D not certain. CDR1 is MNHEY, CDR2 SVGAGI, per germline. The CDR3 loop spans 14 amino acids. V was pared by 2 bases and J by 1 base, with 8 bases between. Here the CDR3 DNA reads TGTGCCAGCAGTTACCTAAGAGGGAACACTGAAGCTTTCTTT. Protein product: CASSYLRGNTEAFF.

The chain uses TRBV27 and TRBJ2-4; tentatively, D is TRBD2 (6 bases). V was trimmed by 2 bases and J by 7 bases, leaving 12 bases between them. Germline V gene data show CDR1 as MNHEY and CDR2 as SMNVEV (reference sequence). This CDR3 has 14 residues. The CDR3 loop reads CASSLGAGRNIQYF. CDR3 nucleotide sequence: TGTGCCAGCAGTTTAGGGGCAGGGAGGAACATTCAGTACTTC.

The chain uses TRBV10-3 and TRBJ2-1; D is possibly TRBD1 (6 bases). The V end lost 4 bases, the J end lost 6 bases, and 13 bases lay between the germline ends. Germline CDR1 reads ENHRY; CDR2 reads SYGVKD. The CDR3 runs to 14 residues. This CDR3 is CAISGTGTLNEQFF. CDR3 nucleotides: TGTGCCATCAGTGGGACCGGGACACTCAATGAGCAGTTCTTC.

The V call is TRBV3-1 (or the pseudogene TRBV3-2), the J call TRBJ1-2; 11 positions agree with TRBD1. J lost 1 base, V lost 3 bases, and 1 base had no gene match. Germline V gene data show CDR1 as LGHDT and CDR2 as YNNKEL (reference sequence). The CDR3 is 15 amino acids. CDR3 protein: CASSQGQGVNYGYTF. DNA of the CDR3: TGTGCCAGCAGCCAGGGACAGGGGGTTAACTATGGCTACACCTTC.

This chain links TRBV6-5 with TRBJ1-4, with D perhaps TRBD1 (6 bases). Germline CDR1 and CDR2: MNHEY and SVGAGI. V lost 3 bases and J 3 bases, leaving 11 bases between the germline ends. This CDR3 is 15 amino acids long. This CDR3 reads CASSYGGAPNEKLFF. For the CDR3, the DNA is TGTGCCAGCAGTTATGGGGGGGCCCCTAATGAAAAACTGTTTTTT.

This chain links TRBV5-6 with TRBJ1-1; D unresolved. CDR1 and CDR2 (germline): SGHDT, YYEEEE. Trimming took 4 bases from V and 0 from J, leaving 13 bases between them. This CDR3 contains 15 residues. The CDR3 protein is CASSPEGDLNTEAFF. The DNA for the CDR3 is TGTGCCAGCAGCCCGGAAGGAGACTTGAACACTGAAGCTTTCTTT.

The chain links TRBV18 to TRBJ1-2; the match to TRBD1 covers 7 bases. The CDR3 spans 15 residues. With V trimmed by 3 bases and J by 4 bases, 8 bases remained unmatched. CDR1 is KGHSH, CDR2 LQKENI, per germline. CDR3 loop: CASSPQTSGGYGYTF. The CDR3 nucleotides are TGTGCCAGCTCACCGCAAACATCAGGGGGCTATGGCTACACCTTC.

V usage is TRBV7-6 and J usage is TRBJ2-1; a possible D gene is TRBD2 (7 bases). Germline values: CDR1 SGHVS, CDR2 FNYEAQ. V was cut by 1 base and J by 0 bases, with 10 bases left in between. The length of the CDR3 is 16 residues. The CDR3 coding sequence is TGTGCCAGCAGCTTAGAGGGGGGGGCCTCCTACAATGAGCAGTTCTTC. It translates to CASSLEGGASYNEQFF. The full variable domain, in which reference TRBV7-6 and TRBJ2-1 provide the parts outside the CDR3, is GAGVSQSPRYKVTKRGQDVALRCDPISGHVSLYWYRQALGQGPEFLTYFNYEAQQDKSGLPNDRFSAERPEGSISTLTIQRTEQRDSAMYRCASSLEGGASYNEQFFGPGTRLTVL.

The chain couples TRBV7-6 to TRBJ2-5, with a possible D match to TRBD1 (6 bases). CDR1 SGHVS and CDR2 FNYEAQ come from the germline V gene. The CDR3 contains 14 residues. V was cut by 1 base and J by 5 bases, with 11 bases left in between. The DNA for the CDR3 is TGTGCCAGCAGCTTAGATGGGGGCTGGGAGACCCAGTACTTC. It codes for CASSLDGGWETQYF.

V and J are TRBV7-2 and TRBJ2-5; the match to TRBD2 covers 13 bases. The V and J ends lost 6 bases and 5 bases, in that order; junction bases with no gene match: 9. The germline CDR1 and CDR2 sequences are SGHTA and FQGNSA. The CDR3 has 16 residues. CDR3 nucleotide sequence: TGTGCCAGCAGTCGAAGACTAGCGGGGGGCGGGGAGACCCAGTACTTC. Its translation is CASSRRLAGGGETQYF.

The chain couples TRBV6-4 to TRBJ2-1; possible D gene TRBD1, 6 bases. The CDR3 loop spans 16 amino acids. Trimming cost V 6 bases and J 0 bases, with 15 bases left between them. Germline CDR1 MRHNA, CDR2 SNTAGT. The CDR3 reads CASSDKGHGSYNEQFF. The CDR3 nucleotides are TGTGCCAGCAGCGACAAGGGACACGGCTCCTACAATGAGCAGTTCTTC.

The J gene is TRBJ2-1, the V gene TRBV3-1 (or the pseudogene TRBV3-2); D unclear. CDR3 length equals 11 residues. Germline lookup yields CDR1 LGHDT and CDR2 YNNKEL (reference sequence). Trimming stripped 3 bases from V and 10 bases from J, with 7 bases between. The CDR3, as DNA: TGTGCCAGCAGCCATACCGGGGAGCAGTTCTTC. Its protein is CASSHTGEQFF.

J is TRBJ2-2 and V is TRBV9; D not resolved. The CDR3 runs 14 residues. V lost 0 bases and J 5 bases, leaving 8 bases between the germline ends. Germline V gene sequence: CDR1 SGDLS, CDR2 YYNGEE. The CDR3 nucleotides read TGTGCCAGCAGCGTAGATGACGGGACCGGGGAGCTGTTTTTT. This codes for CASSVDDGTGELFF.

V usage is TRBV19 and J usage is TRBJ1-3; D is unresolved. The CDR3 has 14 amino acids. In germline, CDR1 is LNHDA, CDR2 SQIVND (reference sequence). Trimming took 7 bases from V and 0 from J, leaving 10 bases between them. This CDR3 is CASIREVSGNTIYF. The DNA of the CDR3 is TGTGCCAGTATTCGGGAAGTCTCTGGAAACACCATATATTTT.

This clone has just a few counts. The chain employs TRBV18 and TRBJ2-7, with D tentatively TRBD2 (5 bases). The germline gives CDR1 KGHSH, CDR2 LQKENI. V was clipped by 3 bases and J by 0 bases, with 6 bases between them. The CDR3 has 13 amino acids. The CDR3 is CASSPGDSYEQYF. DNA of the CDR3: TGTGCCAGCTCACCCGGGGACTCCTACGAGCAGTACTTC. Based on the CDR3 plus reference TRBV18 and TRBJ2-7, the full variable domain is NAGVMQNPRHLVRRRGQEARLRCSPMKGHSHVYWYRQLPEEGLKFMVYLQKENIIDESGMPKERFSAEFPKEGPSILRIQQVVRGDSAAYFCASSPGDSYEQYFGPGTRLTVT.

This chain joins TRBV28 and TRBJ2-7; no reliable D call. The germline V and J ends were trimmed by 3 bases and 1 base, with 4 bases remaining between them. Germline values: CDR1 MDHEN, CDR2 SYDVKM. This CDR3 has 12 amino acids. In DNA, the CDR3 is TGTGCCAGCAGTTTGGCTTCCTACGAGCAGTACTTC. Encoded protein: CASSLASYEQYF.

The V call is TRBV7-6, the J call TRBJ1-2; D may be TRBD1 (6 bases). This CDR3 spans 16 amino acids. Germline CDR1 is SGHVS and CDR2 is FNYEAQ. V was shortened by 1 base and J by 2 bases, with 14 bases between the two germline ends. CDR3 sequence (DNA): TGTGCCAGCAGCTTAGGAATAGGGGGATCAAACTATGGCTACACCTTC. This translates into CASSLGIGGSNYGYTF.

This rearrangement joins TRBV18 to TRBJ1-2; 7 bases agree with TRBD1. CDR3 length: 14 residues. The ends lost 4 bases at V and 2 bases at J; junction bases unmatched: 4. Germline V gene data show CDR1 as KGHSH and CDR2 as LQKENI. The CDR3 region is CASSLPQGNYGYTF. The DNA for the CDR3 is TGTGCCAGCTCACTGCCACAGGGGAACTATGGCTACACCTTC.

The chain employs TRBV5-4 and TRBJ1-1; maybe TRBD1 (5 bases). Trimming left V 2 bases short and J 5 bases short, with 16 bases between. This CDR3 comprises 15 residues. The germline CDR1 and CDR2 sequences are SGHNT and YYREEE (reference sequence). The CDR3 DNA is TGTGCCAGCAGCTTAGGGGCAGGGATAAGAACTGAAGCTTTCTTT. It yields the protein CASSLGAGIRTEAFF. Full variable domain (rest looked up from reference TRBV5-4 and TRBJ1-1): ETGVTQSPTHLIKTRGQQVTLRCSSQSGHNTVSWYQQALGQGPQFIFQYYREEENGRGNFPPRFSGLQFPNYSSELNVNALELDDSALYLCASSLGAGIRTEAFFGQGTRLTVV.

V usage is TRBV6-5 and J usage is TRBJ2-3; 7 bases align to TRBD2. Unmatched junction bases numbered 5, after V lost 3 bases and J lost 2 bases. Germline CDR1 MNHEY, CDR2 SVGAGI. The CDR3 is made up of 15 amino acids. CDR3 bases: TGTGCCAGCAGTTATAGGCGGGAGCTCACAGATACGCAGTATTTT. Amino acids: CASSYRRELTDTQYF.

J is TRBJ2-1 and V is TRBV10-2; 9 bases map to TRBD2. This CDR3 comprises 15 residues. J was trimmed by 0 bases and V by 11 bases; bases with no gene match: 8. Germline V lookup: CDR1 WSHSY, CDR2 SAAADI. The chain's CDR3 is CAAGAGGSSYNEQFF. DNA of the CDR3: TGCGCCGCTGGAGCGGGGGGAAGCTCCTACAATGAGCAGTTCTTC.

The rearrangement uses TRBV7-2 and TRBJ1-6; tentatively, D is TRBD1 (6 bases). Trimming stripped 6 bases from V and 15 bases from J, with 18 bases between. Germline CDR1 SGHTA, CDR2 FQGNSA. This CDR3 spans 13 amino acids. The CDR3, as DNA: TGTGCCAGCAGTGGGGACAAAACCTTCTTCCTCCACTTT. This translates into CASSGDKTFFLHF.

This chain uses TRBV15 with TRBJ1-1; D gene uncertain. Germline V CDR1 and CDR2: LNHNV, YYDKDF (reference sequence). V was shortened by 5 bases and J by 4 bases, with 17 bases between the two germline ends. This CDR3 has 15 amino acids. In DNA, the CDR3 is TGTGCCACCAGCCCCTTGCCGGCGGTTGGCACTGAAGCTTTCTTT. It encodes CATSPLPAVGTEAFF.

This chain connects TRBV21-1 to TRBJ2-1; the D call of TRBD2 is as the table states it, not checked on the DNA. TRBV21-1 is classified as a pseudogene. CDR3 length: 16 residues. The CDR3, as DNA: TGTGCCAGCAGCAGGACTAGCGGGGGGGCCTACAATGAGCAGTTCTTC. It encodes CASSRTSGGAYNEQFF.

The V call is TRBV7-2, the J call TRBJ1-6; no reliable D call. The CDR3 has 16 residues. Germline lookup yields CDR1 SGHTA and CDR2 FQGNSA. With 3 bases removed from V and 5 bases from J, the gap between germline ends came to 14 bases. The CDR3 reads CASSFRHPRNNSPLHF. In nucleotides, the CDR3 is TGTGCCAGCAGCTTTCGCCACCCGAGGAATAATTCACCCCTCCACTTT.

The chain employs TRBV6-4 and TRBJ2-3; 7 bases are a match to TRBD1. Germline CDR1 is MRHNA and CDR2 is SNTAGT. Trimming removed 6 bases from V and 2 bases from J; junction bases left unmatched: 8. The CDR3 consists of 15 residues. The CDR3 here is CASSPTGPDTDTQYF. CDR3 bases: TGTGCCAGCAGCCCGACAGGGCCAGACACAGATACGCAGTATTTT.

The genes are TRBV11-2 and TRBJ1-1; possible D gene TRBD1, 5 bases. The CDR3 spans 14 residues. V lost 4 bases, J lost 2 bases, and 11 bases lay in between. Per germline, CDR1 SGHAT and CDR2 FQNNGV. DNA of the CDR3: TGTGCCAGCAGCTCACTGACAGTTAACACTGAAGCTTTCTTT. It codes for CASSSLTVNTEAFF.

The genes are TRBV19 and TRBJ1-6; a weak D match, TRBD1 (5 bases). V was pared by 5 bases and J by 8 bases, with 16 bases between. CDR3 length: 15 amino acids. The germline V gene has CDR1 LNHDA and CDR2 SQIVND (reference sequence). The CDR3 DNA reads TGTGCCAGTAGTCCCCGGGCCGGGGGGGATTCACCCCTCCACTTT. This codes for CASSPRAGGDSPLHF. Variable domain in full (rest from reference TRBV19 and TRBJ1-6): DGGITQSPKYLFRKEGQNVTLSCEQNLNHDAMYWYRQDPGQGLRLIYYSQIVNDFQKGDIAEGYSVSREKKESFPLTVTSAQKNPTAFYLCASSPRAGGDSPLHFGNGTRLTVT.